This passage covers 22 T cell receptor beta chains from one sample sequenced in a study of OX40 agonist ivuxolimab in advanced cancers. Measured with immunoSEQ multiplex PCR; TCRdb has only the in-frame clones, and not every one. The sample has around 66,000 clones, roughly four fifths seen once. Sequencing used CD4+ or CD8+ T cells sorted from blood, obtained in a trial of the OX40 agonist ivuxolimab. All receptors derive from an adult with an advanced solid tumor such as melanoma, head and neck, liver or kidney cancer.

V usage is TRBV5-4 and J usage is TRBJ2-5, with D unclear. The CDR3 length is 14 residues. Germline V gene lookup returns CDR1 SGHNT and CDR2 YYREEE (reference sequence). The V gene lost 3 bases and the J gene lost 2 bases, with 11 bases spanning the gap. The CDR3 nucleotides read TGTGCCAGCAGCTCCGGGTCTCCACAAGAGACCCAGTACTTC. Translating gives CASSSGSPQETQYF.

V usage is TRBV19 and J usage is TRBJ2-2, with 9 bases matching TRBD1. The CDR3 length is 16 residues. CDR1 is LNHDA and CDR2 is SQIVND in the germline V gene (reference sequence). V dropped 6 bases and J dropped 0; count of bases not matched to a gene: 5. The CDR3, as DNA: TGTGCCAGTAGCCTACAGGGGGCTGCGAACACCGGGGAGCTGTTTTTT. Its protein product is CASSLQGAANTGELFF.

This chain links TRBV7-6 with TRBJ2-7; no clear D gene. The CDR3 sequence is 13 residues long. Germline V lookup: CDR1 SGHVS, CDR2 FNYEAQ. Trimming cost V 5 bases and J 7 bases, with 15 bases left between them. The CDR3 reads CASSGPGPVEQYF. CDR3 bases: TGTGCCAGCAGCGGGCCCGGACCGGTGGAGCAGTACTTC.

This clone was seen once. The J gene is TRBJ1-1, the V gene TRBV7-6; 7 bases agree with TRBD1. CDR3 length: 13 amino acids. Germline lookup yields CDR1 SGHVS and CDR2 FNYEAQ. V lost 3 bases to trimming and J lost 11 bases; unmatched junction nucleotides: 9. Here the CDR3 reads CASSFGDSAAAFF. The CDR3 DNA sequence: TGTGCCAGCAGCTTTGGGGACAGCGCGGCGGCTTTCTTT.

The sample holds one count of this clone. V gene TRBV19 combines with J gene TRBJ1-3; D unresolved. The germline gives CDR1 LNHDA, CDR2 SQIVND (reference sequence). V lost 3 bases and J 0 bases, leaving 6 bases between the germline ends. The CDR3 covers 14 residues. The CDR3 DNA is TGTGCCAGTAGTATTGTGCCCTCTGGAAACACCATATATTTT. This encodes CASSIVPSGNTIYF. The whole variable domain, remainder taken from reference TRBV19 and TRBJ1-3, is DGGITQSPKYLFRKEGQNVTLSCEQNLNHDAMYWYRQDPGQGLRLIYYSQIVNDFQKGDIAEGYSVSREKKESFPLTVTSAQKNPTAFYLCASSIVPSGNTIYFGEGSWLTVV.

The J gene is TRBJ2-5, the V gene TRBV4-3; D ambiguous. Trimming pared 0 bases from V and 2 bases from J, leaving 10 bases between. Germline CDR1 LGHNA, CDR2 YSLEER. This CDR3 has 15 amino acids. CDR3 DNA: TGCGCCAGCAGCCAAGATTTGAACAGACAAGAGACCCAGTACTTC. Translating gives CASSQDLNRQETQYF.

V usage is TRBV6-5 and J usage is TRBJ1-2, with TRBD1 matching 10 bases. The CDR3 spans 15 residues. CDR1 is MNHEY and CDR2 is SVGAGI in the germline V gene. V was pared by 6 bases and J by 2 bases, with 6 bases of the junction left unmatched. CDR3 amino acids: CASRGTGAWNYGYTF. In DNA form, the CDR3 reads TGTGCCAGCAGGGGGACAGGGGCTTGGAACTATGGCTACACCTTC.

The chain has TRBV19 and TRBJ2-2; perhaps TRBD1 as D (5 bases). V shed 5 bases and J shed 1 base, with 8 bases lying between them. The CDR3 sequence is 14 residues long. CDR1 is LNHDA and CDR2 is SQIVND in the germline V gene (reference sequence). The CDR3 sequence is CASSSDRNTGELFF. In DNA, the CDR3 is TGTGCCAGTAGTTCTGACAGGAACACCGGGGAGCTGTTTTTT.

V and J are TRBV9 and TRBJ2-3; 10 positions match TRBD2. J gave up 0 bases and V 4 bases, and 11 bases lay outside the gene matches. This CDR3 has 18 amino acids. CDR1 and CDR2 from the germline V gene are SGDLS and YYNGEE. The CDR3 bases are TGTGCCAGCAGCCAAACCCCCCGAGCGGGGGGGAGCACAGATACGCAGTATTTT. It encodes CASSQTPRAGGSTDTQYF.

This clone was seen a few times. This sequence joins TRBV6-5 and TRBJ1-5; TRBD1 matches 7 bases. The CDR3 extends over 14 amino acids. Germline V gives CDR1 MNHEY, CDR2 SVGAGI. Unmatched junction bases numbered 2, after V lost 6 bases and J lost 0 bases. This chain's CDR3 is CASRRQGSNQPQHF. DNA for the CDR3: TGTGCCAGCAGACGACAGGGTAGCAATCAGCCCCAGCATTTT.

V is TRBV5-4 and J is TRBJ1-2; D unclear. This CDR3 comprises 14 residues. V gave up 4 bases and J gave up 8 bases, with 18 bases separating them. The germline V gene encodes CDR1 SGHNT and CDR2 YYREEE (reference sequence). This chain's CDR3 is CASSERIGRWGYTF. The CDR3 DNA is TGTGCCAGCAGCGAGAGAATTGGACGTTGGGGCTACACCTTC.

This clone was seen only once. The chain couples TRBV5-8 to TRBJ2-1; the D call may be TRBD1 or TRBD2 (5 bases each). CDR3 length equals 13 residues. Germline values: CDR1 SGHTS, CDR2 YDEGEE. V shed 2 bases and J shed 9 bases, with 12 bases lying between them. The CDR3 coding sequence is TGTGCCAGCAGCTTCTCTTCTGGGGGTGAGCAGTTCTTC. Protein product: CASSFSSGGEQFF.

This clone has a handful of counts. The chain links TRBV19 to TRBJ1-2; the match to TRBD1 covers 7 bases. The CDR3 runs 14 residues. Germline V lookup: CDR1 LNHDA, CDR2 SQIVND (reference sequence). V was clipped by 6 bases and J by 2 bases; unmatched bases: 6. Here the CDR3 DNA reads TGTGCCAGTAGGGACAGGACGAACAACTATGGCTACACCTTC. Translating it yields CASRDRTNNYGYTF.

V usage is TRBV6-5 and J usage is TRBJ2-7; a weak D match, TRBD1 (6 bases). This CDR3 comprises 11 residues. The germline V and J ends were trimmed by 6 bases and 5 bases, with 8 bases remaining between them. Germline CDR1 MNHEY, CDR2 SVGAGI. The CDR3: CASRRQDEQYF. The CDR3, as DNA: TGTGCCAGCAGGCGACAGGACGAGCAGTACTTC.

The chain employs TRBV2 and TRBJ1-1; weak D call: TRBD1 (6 bases). Germline V gives CDR1 SNHLY, CDR2 FYNNEI. Trimming left V 6 bases short and J 11 bases short, with 25 bases between. The CDR3 length is 15 residues. The CDR3 region is CASRNPWGAIKVAFF. The CDR3 DNA reads as TGTGCCAGCAGGAACCCGTGGGGGGCGATCAAGGTGGCTTTCTTT.

This clone occurred once. The chain links TRBV9 to TRBJ1-1, with a weak D call TRBD1 (5 bases). The V and J ends lost 4 bases and 2 bases respectively, with 15 bases between them. This CDR3 spans 15 amino acids. Per germline, CDR1 SGDLS and CDR2 YYNGEE. The chain's CDR3 is CASSPAGVTNTEAFF. The DNA for the CDR3 is TGTGCCAGCAGCCCCGCGGGGGTCACTAACACTGAAGCTTTCTTT. Variable domain in full (rest from reference TRBV9 and TRBJ1-1): DSGVTQTPKHLITATGQRVTLRCSPRSGDLSVYWYQQSLDQGLQFLIQYYNGEERAKGNILERFSAQQFPDLHSELNLSSLELGDSALYFCASSPAGVTNTEAFFGQGTRLTVV.

The CDR3 nucleotides read TGCGCCAGCAGCTTGGAAGGGGGCTGGTACAATGAGCAGTTCTTC. It translates to CASSLEGGWYNEQFF. The rearrangement joins TRBV5-1 to TRBJ2-1; 7 nucleotides agree with TRBD1. The CDR3 spans 15 residues. The germline V gene encodes CDR1 SGHRS and CDR2 YFSETQ. The V gene end was trimmed by 0 bases and the J gene end by 4 bases; junction bases not matched to a gene: 4. Together with reference TRBV5-1 and TRBJ2-1, the CDR3 gives the full variable domain: KAGVTQTPRYLIKTRGQQVTLSCSPISGHRSVSWYQQTPGQGLQFLFEYFSETQRNKGNFPGRFSGRQFSNSRSEMNVSTLELGDSALYLCASSLEGGWYNEQFFGPGTRLTVL.

The V call is TRBV6-5, the J call TRBJ1-1, with 9 bases aligning to TRBD1. Germline-derived CDR1 and CDR2 are MNHEY and SVGAGI. After removal of 7 bases from V and 6 bases from J, the junction contained 6 bases not matched to a gene. The CDR3 is made up of 13 amino acids. The CDR3 DNA reads TGTGCCAGCACCAGGACAGGGGAGGCTGAAGCTTTCTTT. This encodes CASTRTGEAEAFF.

The chain recombines TRBV27 with TRBJ2-5; perhaps TRBD2 as D (6 bases). Per germline, CDR1 MNHEY and CDR2 SMNVEV (reference sequence). CDR3 length: 14 residues. V gave up 6 bases and J gave up 1 base, with 12 bases separating them. CDR3 bases: TGTGCCAGCAGCCCCGGGGAGGTCCAAGAGACCCAGTACTTC. Translated, it gives CASSPGEVQETQYF.

The chain is built from TRBV5-8 and TRBJ2-3, with 7 bases identical to TRBD1. The CDR3 spans 14 residues. The germline V gene has CDR1 SGHTS and CDR2 YDEGEE. The ends lost 4 bases at V and 3 bases at J; junction bases unmatched: 5. CDR3 in amino acids: CASSRGQTTDTQYF. The CDR3, as DNA: TGTGCCAGCAGCAGGGGACAGACAACAGATACGCAGTATTTT.

The gene calls are TRBV6-6 and TRBJ2-5; D tentatively fits TRBD1 or TRBD2 (5 bases each). Trimming stripped 4 bases from V and 2 bases from J, with 17 bases between. CDR3 size: 16 residues. Looked up from germline, CDR1 is MNHNY and CDR2 is SVGAGI (reference sequence). CDR3 region: CASSSSWGNLQETQYF. DNA for the CDR3: TGTGCCAGCAGTTCTTCTTGGGGGAACTTACAAGAGACCCAGTACTTC.

The rearrangement uses TRBV6-5 and TRBJ2-5; D might be TRBD1 or TRBD2, each matching 5 bases. This CDR3 has 14 residues. Trimming took 4 bases from V and 4 from J, leaving 13 bases between them. CDR1 is MNHEY and CDR2 is SVGAGI in the germline V gene. The CDR3 loop reads CASSWGRGAETQYF. The CDR3 bases are TGTGCCAGCAGTTGGGGGAGAGGTGCAGAGACCCAGTACTTC.